Each of the 18 T cell receptor beta chains below was sequenced from the same sample in a study of blood T cell repertoires in COVID-19 (dated by TCRdb to about 2020). Receptor libraries were prepared by the immunoSEQ multiplex PCR assay. TCRdb took over this immuneACCESS table, retaining in-frame rearrangements with V and J assigned. Such tables are incomplete; in checked studies, under half of the missing clones stem from an unresolved V gene, and the remainder is unexplained. The sample records about 86,000 clones, 79% of which are singletons. The leading ten clones occupy around 10% of the sample. Sequences were obtained from peripheral blood. The receptor source for this set is a man aged 70-80 years with acute or convalescent COVID-19.

This clone occurred a few times. The rearrangement uses TRBV6-1 and TRBJ1-5; possibly TRBD1 for D (6 bases). The CDR3 runs to 17 residues. Trimming shortened V by 0 bases and J by 9 bases, and 21 bases separated the two germline ends. Germline lookup yields CDR1 MNHNS and CDR2 SASEGT. The CDR3 nucleotides read TGTGCCAGCAGTGAAGCCCTTTTAGGGGGGGGACAATCGCCCCAGCATTTT. Encoded protein: CASSEALLGGGQSPQHF.

The V and J genes are TRBV4-1 and TRBJ2-2; TRBD1 matches 9 bases. V gave up 2 bases and J gave up 4 bases; unmatched junction bases: 8. The CDR3 covers 17 residues. Germline CDR1 reads MGHRA; CDR2 reads YSYEKL. The CDR3 DNA reads as TGCGCCAGCAGCCAACCTTACAGGGGGCGCAGCACCGGGGAGCTGTTTTTT. Protein: CASSQPYRGRSTGELFF.

The rearrangement joins TRBV28 to TRBJ2-7, with TRBD1 matching over 7 bases. Germline CDR1 reads MDHEN; CDR2 reads SYDVKM. The CDR3 sequence is 13 residues long. The V gene end was trimmed by 8 bases and the J gene end by 0 bases; junction bases not matched to a gene: 4. The CDR3 reads CASGTATSYEQYF. The CDR3 DNA is TGTGCCAGCGGGACAGCGACCTCCTACGAGCAGTACTTC.

The DNA for the CDR3 is TGTGCCACCAGTGATTTTGGAGGGGGCTACACCGGGGAGCTGTTTTTT. Amino acid sequence: CATSDFGGGYTGELFF. The chain is built from TRBV24-1 and TRBJ2-2; tentatively, D is TRBD1 (7 bases). Trimming stripped 1 base from V and 3 bases from J, with 11 bases between. The germline V gene has CDR1 KGHDR and CDR2 SFDVKD. This CDR3 contains 16 residues.

The chain combines TRBV19 with TRBJ1-1, with D perhaps TRBD1 (5 bases). The V end lost 3 bases, the J end lost 3 bases, and 8 bases lay between the germline ends. Looked up from germline, CDR1 is LNHDA and CDR2 is SQIVND (reference sequence). This CDR3 spans 13 amino acids. The CDR3, as DNA: TGTGCCAGTAGTATCTTAGGGGACACTGAAGCTTTCTTT. This translates into CASSILGDTEAFF.

This sequence joins TRBV27 and TRBJ2-3; D may be TRBD2 (6 bases). The CDR3 sequence is 15 residues long. Germline CDR1 MNHEY, CDR2 SMNVEV (reference sequence). V dropped 3 bases and J dropped 0 bases, with 10 bases sitting between them. CDR3 sequence (DNA): TGTGCCAGCAGTTTTACGGGAGTGAGCACAGATACGCAGTATTTT. It is translated as CASSFTGVSTDTQYF.

This clone occurred a few times. The chain links TRBV27 to TRBJ2-1, with D possibly TRBD2 on 6 matching bases. CDR3 length: 15 residues. Trimming pared 5 bases from V and 0 bases from J, leaving 11 bases between. The germline CDR1 and CDR2 sequences are MNHEY and SMNVEV (reference sequence). The CDR3 reads CASSPGLPSYNEQFF. The CDR3 region has the DNA TGTGCCAGCAGTCCCGGACTACCCTCCTACAATGAGCAGTTCTTC.

This clone was recorded only once. The chain uses TRBV6-1 and TRBJ1-6, with D hard to call. Per the germline V gene, CDR1 is MNHNS and CDR2 is SASEGT. The CDR3 totals 13 residues. With 2 bases removed from V and 7 bases from J, the gap between germline ends came to 6 bases. The CDR3 sequence is CASSESGNSPLHF. The CDR3 region has the DNA TGTGCCAGCAGTGAAAGTGGCAATTCACCCCTCCACTTT.

This rearrangement joins TRBV7-2 to TRBJ2-3, with 16 nucleotides matching TRBD2. Germline V lookup: CDR1 SGHTA, CDR2 FQGNSA. The junction had 10 bases not matched to a gene; V was cut back by 5 bases and J by 8 bases. The CDR3 is 17 residues long. The CDR3 loop is CASSPGTSGGVEGTQYF. CDR3 DNA: TGTGCCAGCAGCCCGGGGACTAGCGGGGGGGTAGAGGGTACGCAGTATTTT.

The J gene is TRBJ1-2, the V gene TRBV6-5; 7 bases align to TRBD1. From germline, CDR1 is MNHEY and CDR2 SVGAGI. Trimming took 6 bases from V and 4 from J; bases not matched to a gene: 5. CDR3 length equals 13 residues. This CDR3 is CASRLTGVYGYTF. The CDR3 DNA is TGTGCCAGCAGGCTCACAGGGGTCTATGGCTACACCTTC.

This clone was counted only a few times. This chain links TRBV18 with TRBJ1-4; the match to TRBD1 covers 7 bases. After removal of 3 bases from V and 0 bases from J, the junction contained 4 bases not matched to a gene. Per the germline V gene, CDR1 is KGHSH and CDR2 is LQKENI. The length of the CDR3 is 16 residues. The CDR3 DNA is TGTGCCAGCTCACCGCCTGGGACAGCAACTAATGAAAAACTGTTTTTT. Translated, it gives CASSPPGTATNEKLFF.

The chain couples TRBV4-2 to TRBJ2-2; TRBD2 matches 10 bases. V shed 4 bases, J shed 3 bases, and the junction held 8 bases outside the gene matches. Germline loops: CDR1 LGHNA, CDR2 YNFKEQ. This CDR3 is 17 amino acids long. CDR3 bases: TGTGCCAGCAGCCCATCGAGGACTAGCGGATACACCGGGGAGCTGTTTTTT. This translates into CASSPSRTSGYTGELFF.

The chain recombines TRBV4-2 with TRBJ1-2; possible D gene TRBD1, 5 bases. CDR3 size: 16 residues. Trimming took off 0 bases at V and 0 bases at J, with 11 bases between the two ends. Germline V gives CDR1 LGHNA, CDR2 YNFKEQ. For the CDR3, the DNA is TGTGCCAGCAGCCAAGAGACGACAGCTACTAACTATGGCTACACCTTC. Translated: CASSQETTATNYGYTF.

The V gene is TRBV2, the J gene TRBJ1-6; D remains ambiguous. The CDR3 contains 14 residues. V was trimmed by 4 bases and J by 2 bases, leaving 6 bases between them. Germline CDR1 SNHLY, CDR2 FYNNEI. Written as DNA, the CDR3 is TGTGCCAGCAGTGGCGGGACCTATAATTCACCCCTCCACTTT. This sequence encodes CASSGGTYNSPLHF.

This clone was detected once. The CDR3 here is CASSQGGGSGGPADTQYF. The CDR3 nucleotides read TGTGCCAGCAGCCAGGGAGGCGGTAGCGGGGGGCCCGCAGATACGCAGTATTTT. The chain recombines TRBV3-1 (or the pseudogene TRBV3-2) with TRBJ2-3; the match to TRBD2 covers 10 bases. Germline CDR1 and CDR2: LGHDT and YNNKEL (reference sequence). The CDR3 extends over 18 amino acids. V shed 3 bases and J 4 bases; nucleotides not matched to a gene: 13.

The chain employs TRBV20-1 and TRBJ1-2; D uncertain. Germline loops: CDR1 DFQATT, CDR2 SNEGSKA (reference sequence). The V end was cut by 3 bases, the J end by 2 bases, with 7 bases between. This CDR3 comprises 12 residues. CDR3 nucleotide sequence: TGCAGTGCTAGTACAGAGAACTATGGCTACACCTTC. This encodes CSASTENYGYTF.

The rearrangement links TRBV29-1 to TRBJ1-1; weak D call: TRBD1 (5 bases). V was shortened by 2 bases and J by 1 base, with 11 bases between the two germline ends. Germline loops: CDR1 SQVTM, CDR2 ANQGSEA. The length of the CDR3 is 14 residues. CDR3 amino acids: CSVELGDSNTEAFF. The DNA of the CDR3 is TGCAGCGTTGAACTAGGGGATTCGAACACTGAAGCTTTCTTT. The full variable domain, completed using reference TRBV29-1 and TRBJ1-1, is SAVISQKPSRDICQRGTSLTIQCQVDSQVTMMFWYRQQPGQSLTLIATANQGSEATYESGFVIDKFPISRPNLTFSTLTVSNMSPEDSSIYLCSVELGDSNTEAFFGQGTRLTVV.

The V call is TRBV19, the J call TRBJ2-1; TRBD1 matches at 10 bases. This CDR3 has 15 amino acids. CDR1 and CDR2 (germline): LNHDA, SQIVND (reference sequence). V lost 5 bases and J lost 4; bases outside the gene matches: 5. CDR3 residues: CASSRTGGLYNEQFF. CDR3 DNA sequence: TGTGCCAGTAGTCGGACAGGGGGGCTGTACAATGAGCAGTTCTTC.